These T cell receptor beta chains were read from a single sample in a study of blood T cell repertoires in COVID-19. Assay: immunoSEQ multiplex PCR; the TCRdb copy retains only in-frame clones and omits some. The profile shows around 230,000 clones, over 70% of them singletons. The sample taken for sequencing was peripheral blood. The receptors derive from a woman over 75 with acute or convalescent COVID-19. CDR3s include the opening cysteine and the closing phenylalanine or tryptophan. D genes are given only for firm matches. Expanded clones get a size class; other rows say once, few or many, or leave the size out.

D	J	V	size	CDR3
NA	TRBJ1-1	TRBV11-3	once	CASSLEGRDTEAFF
NA	TRBJ1-5	TRBV3-1/TRBV3-2	NA	CASSLQGSNQPQHF
NA	TRBJ2-1	TRBV27	NA	CASSLEPGLYNEQFF
NA	TRBJ1-5	TRBV7-9	NA	CASSLAPMEEQPQHF
NA	TRBJ1-5	TRBV3-1/TRBV3-2	NA	CASSQAGYQPQHF
TRBD1	TRBJ2-7	TRBV7-2	NA	CASSLEGKGASYEQYF
NA	TRBJ2-2	TRBV7-2	NA	CASSLISRTGELFF
NA	TRBJ1-1	TRBV5-4	NA	CASSQQRMNTEAFF
NA	TRBJ2-1	TRBV11-2	NA	CASSLDRNNEQFF
TRBD1	TRBJ2-1	TRBV5-1	NA	CASSWEGQGANNEQFF
NA	TRBJ2-7	TRBV6-5	NA	CATTLGGQRYEQYF
NA	TRBJ1-1	TRBV12-5	few	CASGPGQGGVNTEAFF
NA	TRBJ1-2	TRBV10-3	once	CAISGGDYGYTF
TRBD2	TRBJ2-3	TRBV2	NA	CASSKKAGGPADTQYF
NA	TRBJ2-4	TRBV27	NA	CASSSSLAKNIQYF
NA	TRBJ2-7	TRBV2	NA	CASSEAEVPYEQYF